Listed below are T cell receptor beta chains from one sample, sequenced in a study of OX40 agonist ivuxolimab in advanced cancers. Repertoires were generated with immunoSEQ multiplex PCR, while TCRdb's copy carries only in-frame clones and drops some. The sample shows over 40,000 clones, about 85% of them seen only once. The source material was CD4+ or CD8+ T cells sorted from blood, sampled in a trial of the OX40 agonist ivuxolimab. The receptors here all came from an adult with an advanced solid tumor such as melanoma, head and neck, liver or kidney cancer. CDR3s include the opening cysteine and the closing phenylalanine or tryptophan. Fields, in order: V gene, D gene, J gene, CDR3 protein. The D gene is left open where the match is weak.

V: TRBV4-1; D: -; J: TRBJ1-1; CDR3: CASSQQRNTEAFF
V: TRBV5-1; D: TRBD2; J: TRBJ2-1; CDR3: CASSQSSGRGLGEQFF
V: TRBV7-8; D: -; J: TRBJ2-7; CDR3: CASSLDVSSREQYF
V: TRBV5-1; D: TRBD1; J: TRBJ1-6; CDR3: CASSHGTAGNSPLHF
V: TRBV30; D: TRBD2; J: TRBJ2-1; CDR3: CAWTLAGAHNEQFF
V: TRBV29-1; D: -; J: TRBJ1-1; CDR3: CSADGGLNTEAFF
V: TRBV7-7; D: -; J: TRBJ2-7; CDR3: CASSYTNMDAGEDYEQYF
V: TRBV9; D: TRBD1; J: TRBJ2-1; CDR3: CASSGTGYNEQFF
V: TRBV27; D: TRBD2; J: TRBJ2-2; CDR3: CASSSPAGTSGSSTGELFF
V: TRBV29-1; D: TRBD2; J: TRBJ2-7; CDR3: CSVDSSGNSYEQYF
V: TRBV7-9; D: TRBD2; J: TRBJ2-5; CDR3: CASSFSGSWGETQYF
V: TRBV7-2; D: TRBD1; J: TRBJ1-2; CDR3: CASSLAATGTYGYTF
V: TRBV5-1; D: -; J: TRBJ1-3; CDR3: CASSQRIQTPGGGGNTIYF
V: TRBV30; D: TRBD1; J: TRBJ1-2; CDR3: CAWSATGAGGYTF
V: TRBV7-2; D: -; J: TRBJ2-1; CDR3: CASSLEQSSYNEQFF
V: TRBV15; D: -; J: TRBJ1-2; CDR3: CATSRDRGQGGYTF
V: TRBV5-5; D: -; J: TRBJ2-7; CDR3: CASSPGWNEQYF
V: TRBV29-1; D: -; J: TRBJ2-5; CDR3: CSVETRVQETQYF
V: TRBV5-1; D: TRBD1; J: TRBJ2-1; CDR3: CASSLSGTGAYNEQFF
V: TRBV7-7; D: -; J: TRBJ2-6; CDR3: CATGDGANVLTF
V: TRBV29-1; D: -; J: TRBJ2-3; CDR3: CSVEIRTDTQYF
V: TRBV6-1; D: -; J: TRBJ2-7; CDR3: CARGDGYEQYF
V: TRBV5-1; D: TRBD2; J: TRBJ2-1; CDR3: CASSLGWGGRSYNEQFF
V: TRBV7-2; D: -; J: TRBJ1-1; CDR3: CASSFSHAATEAFF
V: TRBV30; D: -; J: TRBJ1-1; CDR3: CAWSALNTEAFF
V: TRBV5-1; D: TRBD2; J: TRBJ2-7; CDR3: CASSQGLAGGPGEQYF
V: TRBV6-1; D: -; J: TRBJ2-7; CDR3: CASRDLTYEQYF
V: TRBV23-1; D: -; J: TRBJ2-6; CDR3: CASSSAITQQSRANVLTF
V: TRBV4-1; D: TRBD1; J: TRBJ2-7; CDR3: CASSQRDRGSYEQYF
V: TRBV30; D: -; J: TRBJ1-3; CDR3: CAWSRLAASGNTIYF
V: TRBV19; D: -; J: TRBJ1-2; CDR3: CARDNNYGYTF
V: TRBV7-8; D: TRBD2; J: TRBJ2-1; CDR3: CASSPSGRAYNEQFF
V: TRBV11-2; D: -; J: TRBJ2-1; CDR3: CASSLVLGNGLFF
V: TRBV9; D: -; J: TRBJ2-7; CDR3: CASSPHGEGYF
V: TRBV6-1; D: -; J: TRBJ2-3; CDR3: CASSETPEFGDTQYF
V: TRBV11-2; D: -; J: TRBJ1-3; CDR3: CASSRGWSSGNTIYF
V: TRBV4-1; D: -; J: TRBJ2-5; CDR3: CASSTRGPGEETQYF
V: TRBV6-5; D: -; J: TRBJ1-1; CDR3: CASSYSIAQGVTEAFF
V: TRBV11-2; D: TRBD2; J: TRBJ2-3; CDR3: CASSYQAGGSDTQYF
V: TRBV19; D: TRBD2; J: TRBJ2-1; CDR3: CASSTPTSGRPNEQFF
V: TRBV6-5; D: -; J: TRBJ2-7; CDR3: CASSYWRAISYEQYF
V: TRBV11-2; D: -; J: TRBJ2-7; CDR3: CASSFHRGGYEQYF
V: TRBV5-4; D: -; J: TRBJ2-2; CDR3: CASSLFGGNTGELFF
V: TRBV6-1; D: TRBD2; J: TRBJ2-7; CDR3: CAFGGAGVNDEQYF
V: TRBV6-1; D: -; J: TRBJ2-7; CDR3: CASSEEHHRYEQYF